This T cell receptor beta chain stems from a study of cytomegalovirus exposure and HLA in healthy donors. Whole-study findings and limits: A later analysis linked a missense DCLRE1C variant to TCR beta V- and J-gene trimming. Versus the roughly 690-donor mean, an Asian-associated ancestry cluster reportedly showed fewer N-insertions in a later analysis. Researchers reported that a few CMV-associated chains were confirmed in vitro as CMV antigen-specific.

Amplification used 60 Vbeta primers and 13 Jbeta primers. In the authors' workflow: Per a later analysis, the number of unique TCR beta chains was roughly 83 million, of which around 9.9 million were shared. Using immunoSEQ multiplex PCR, the repertoire was profiled, and TCRdb retains in-frame clones only, with some absent. The DNA was the basis for D and trimming; V, J and clone size are from that table. The profile shows about 130,000 clones, just under 80% of them singletons. The CDR3 contains 13 residues. The germline gives CDR1 MNHNS, CDR2 SASEGT. The V segment lost 1 base and the J segment 11 bases; nucleotides outside the gene matches: 7. Of note for this clone: Its antigen is currently unknown.

The clonotype originates from a man aged 30-40 years in good health. What was sequenced was PBMCs. The chain carries TRBV6-1 and TRBJ1-1; 7 bases are shared with TRBD1. CDR3 protein: CASSEGRGTQAFF. For the CDR3, the DNA is TGTGCCAGCAGTGAAGGCAGGGGGACCCAGGCTTTCTTT.